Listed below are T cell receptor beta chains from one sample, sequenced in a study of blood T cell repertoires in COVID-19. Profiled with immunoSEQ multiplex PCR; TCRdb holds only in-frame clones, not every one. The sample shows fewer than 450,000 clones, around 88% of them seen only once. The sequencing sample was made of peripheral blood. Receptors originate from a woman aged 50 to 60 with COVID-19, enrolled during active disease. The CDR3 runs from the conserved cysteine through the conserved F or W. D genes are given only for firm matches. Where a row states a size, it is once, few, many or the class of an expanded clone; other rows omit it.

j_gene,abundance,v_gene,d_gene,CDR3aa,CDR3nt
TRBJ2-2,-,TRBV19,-,CASSMQMNTGELFF,TGTGCCAGTAGTATGCAGATGAACACCGGGGAGCTGTTTTTT
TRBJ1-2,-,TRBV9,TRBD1,CASSPRDRVFEGYTF,TGTGCCAGCAGCCCCCGGGACAGGGTATTCGAGGGCTACACCTTC
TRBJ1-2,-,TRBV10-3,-,CAIIGDSGYGYTF,TGTGCCATCATCGGGGATTCGGGCTATGGCTACACCTTC
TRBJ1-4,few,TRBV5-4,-,CASSLEQGLNEKLFF,TGTGCCAGCAGCTTGGAGCAGGGTCTGAATGAAAAACTGTTTTTT
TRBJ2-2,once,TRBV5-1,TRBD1,CASRGQTNTGELFF,TGCGCCAGTAGGGGACAGACGAACACCGGGGAGCTGTTTTTT
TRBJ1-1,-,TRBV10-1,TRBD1,CASSEYRTPGQGVLF,TGCGCCAGCAGTGAGTACAGAACCCCGGGACAGGGAGTTCTCTTT
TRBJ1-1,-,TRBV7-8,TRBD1,CASSPWGTGGSSEAFF,TGTGCCAGCAGCCCCTGGGGGACAGGGGGCTCAAGTGAAGCTTTCTTT
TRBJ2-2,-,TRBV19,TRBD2,CASRRAGGSNSGELFF,TGTGCCAGTAGAAGAGCGGGGGGCAGCAACTCCGGGGAGCTGTTTTTT
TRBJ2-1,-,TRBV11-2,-,CASSLVWDMSYNEQFF,TGTGCCAGCAGCTTAGTGTGGGACATGTCCTACAATGAGCAGTTCTTC
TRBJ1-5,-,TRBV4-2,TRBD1,CASSPDRGQNQPQHF,TGTGCCAGCAGCCCGGACAGGGGGCAAAATCAGCCCCAGCATTTT
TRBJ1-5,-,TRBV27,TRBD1,CATGEGDQPQHF,TGTGCGACAGGGGAAGGTGATCAGCCCCAGCATTTT
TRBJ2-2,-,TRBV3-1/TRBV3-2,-,CASSPLRGSGELFF,TGTGCCAGCAGCCCTCTCCGGGGGTCCGGGGAGCTGTTTTTT
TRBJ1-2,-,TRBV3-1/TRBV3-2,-,CASSQEEGPWGYTF,TGTGCCAGCAGCCAAGAGGAGGGGCCCTGGGGCTACACCTTC
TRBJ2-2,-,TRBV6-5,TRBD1,CASRAHPTGTGELFF,TGTGCCAGCAGAGCACATCCGACAGGGACCGGGGAGCTGTTTTTT
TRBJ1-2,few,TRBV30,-,CAWSSRGLDGYTF,TGTGCCTGGAGCTCGCGCGGACTCGATGGCTACACCTTC
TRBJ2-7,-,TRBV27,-,CASSQIPGAPYEQYF,TGTGCCAGCAGCCAGATTCCAGGGGCCCCCTACGAGCAGTACTTC
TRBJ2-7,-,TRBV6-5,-,CASSFRPGPGGEQYF,TGTGCCAGCAGTTTCCGCCCGGGCCCCGGCGGGGAGCAGTACTTC
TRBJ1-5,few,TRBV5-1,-,CASSLAGQGRSTQHF,TGCGCCAGCAGCTTGGCTGGGCAGGGGAGATCGACCCAGCATTTT
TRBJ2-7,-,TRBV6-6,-,CASRSSGRGSYEQYF,TGTGCCAGCAGATCAAGCGGCAGAGGCTCCTACGAGCAGTACTTC
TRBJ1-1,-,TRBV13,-,CASSLGGASNTEAFF,TGTGCCAGCAGCTTAGGTGGGGCCTCGAACACTGAAGCTTTCTTT
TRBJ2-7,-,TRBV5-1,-,CASSLAVTGWEQYF,TGCGCCAGCAGCTTGGCCGTCACAGGCTGGGAGCAGTACTTC
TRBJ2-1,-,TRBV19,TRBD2,CASSTVAGGINEQFF,TGTGCCAGTAGTACCGTAGCGGGGGGGATCAATGAGCAGTTCTTC
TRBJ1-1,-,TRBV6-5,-,CASSWTGTNFAEAFF,TGTGCCAGCAGTTGGACCGGGACAAACTTCGCTGAAGCTTTCTTT
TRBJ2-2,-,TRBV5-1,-,CASTREANTGELFF,TGCGCCAGCACCCGAGAAGCGAACACCGGGGAGCTGTTTTTT
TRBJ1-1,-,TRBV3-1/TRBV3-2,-,CASSQEGGVSEAFF,TGTGCCAGCAGCCAAGAAGGCGGGGTGAGTGAAGCTTTCTTT
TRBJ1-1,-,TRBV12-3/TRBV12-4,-,CASSFLSVAFF,TGTGCCAGCAGTTTCTTATCCGTAGCTTTCTTT
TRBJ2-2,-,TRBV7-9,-,CASSFSPGITGELFF,TGTGCCAGCAGCTTTTCCCCAGGGATCACCGGGGAGCTGTTTTTT
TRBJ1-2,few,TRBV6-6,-,CASTPRAANYGYTF,TGTGCCAGCACTCCGAGGGCAGCTAACTATGGCTACACCTTC
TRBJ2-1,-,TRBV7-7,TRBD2,CASSLGSGDYNEQFF,TGTGCCAGCAGCTTAGGTAGCGGGGACTACAATGAGCAGTTCTTC
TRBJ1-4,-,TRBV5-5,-,CASSLAGASFEKLFF,TGTGCCAGCAGCTTGGCAGGCGCTTCATTTGAAAAACTGTTTTTT
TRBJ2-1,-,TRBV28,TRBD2,CASSEGGTYNEQFF,TGTGCCAGCAGTGAGGGAGGGACCTACAATGAGCAGTTCTTC
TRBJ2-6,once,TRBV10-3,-,CAISPASSGANVLTF,TGTGCCATCAGTCCCGCTAGCTCTGGGGCCAACGTCCTGACTTTC
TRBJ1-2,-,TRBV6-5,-,CASSRKQGFGGYTF,TGTGCCAGCAGTCGTAAACAGGGCTTTGGAGGCTACACCTTC
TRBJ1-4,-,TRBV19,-,CASSITATNEKLFF,TGTGCCAGTAGTATCACTGCAACTAATGAAAAACTGTTTTTT
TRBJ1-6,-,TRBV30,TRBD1,CAWSPWDRRINSPLHF,TGTGCCTGGAGTCCCTGGGACAGACGGATTAATTCACCCCTCCACTTT
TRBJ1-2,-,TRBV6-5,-,CGAGQGRNYGYTF,TGTGGAGCCGGCCAGGGGAGAAACTATGGCTACACCTTC
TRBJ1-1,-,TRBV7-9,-,CASSPINTEAFF,TGTGCCAGCAGCCCTATTAACACTGAAGCTTTCTTT
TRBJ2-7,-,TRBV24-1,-,CATSDGSAASSYEQYF,TGTGCCACCAGTGACGGAAGCGCAGCTAGCTCCTACGAGCAGTACTTC
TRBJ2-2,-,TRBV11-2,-,CASSRYTGTGELFF,TGTGCCAGCAGCCGTTATACAGGGACCGGGGAGCTGTTTTTT
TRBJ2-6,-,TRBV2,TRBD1,CASSPRGYGANVLTF,TGTGCCAGCAGTCCCAGGGGGTATGGGGCCAACGTCCTGACTTTC
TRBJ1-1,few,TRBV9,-,CASSVFGVNTEAFF,TGTGCCAGCAGCGTTTTCGGGGTGAACACTGAAGCTTTCTTT
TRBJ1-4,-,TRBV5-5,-,CASSLQLTNEKLFF,TGTGCCAGCAGCTTGCAACTTACTAATGAAAAACTGTTTTTT